Sequencing of this T cell receptor beta chain was carried out in a study of OX40 agonist ivuxolimab in advanced cancers. General study findings and limits: Average numbers of expanded clones were greater in CD8+ T cells than in CD4+.

The method was immunoSEQ multiplex PCR; TCRdb's version includes in-frame clones alone and lacks a portion of them. In the table there are over 55,000 clones, about 92% of which are singletons. A word on this clone: The antigen remains unidentified.

V was clipped by 2 bases and J by 6 bases, with 10 bases between them. The CDR3 spans 14 residues. The germline V gene encodes CDR1 SNHLY and CDR2 FYNNEI. Here the sequenced sample was CD4+ or CD8+ T cells sorted from blood, taken in a trial of the OX40 agonist ivuxolimab. This sequence was found in an adult with an advanced solid tumor such as melanoma, head and neck, liver or kidney cancer. This sequence joins TRBV2 and TRBJ2-2, with D possibly being TRBD1 (5 bases). CDR3 sequence reads: CASSEQGLAGELFF. DNA of the CDR3: TGTGCCAGCAGTGAACAGGGATTGGCCGGGGAGCTGTTTTTT.